One T cell receptor beta chain is described in this entry. Across about two dozen US areas, participants ranged in age from roughly 18 to 95 years. Allocation to cohorts depended on clinical history reported by the participants. These data originate in a study of blood T cell repertoires in COVID-19. In the study overall: From the United States, Italy and Spain came samples of acute and convalescent COVID-19.

The method was immunoSEQ multiplex PCR; TCRdb's version includes in-frame clones alone and lacks a portion of them. The data hold 200,000 to 300,000 clones, with around 88% observed a single time. The germline gives CDR1 WSHSY, CDR2 SAAADI. CDR3 length: 15 amino acids. After removal of 2 bases from V and 8 bases from J, the junction contained 6 bases not matched to a gene. The clonotype comes from a woman aged 40-49 years with acute COVID-19. The chain recombines TRBV10-2 with TRBJ1-4; 9 bases are a match to TRBD1. Sequencing used PBMCs or T cells enriched from blood (not recorded which). The CDR3 here is CASSEPRTGVEKLFF. CDR3 nucleotides: TGCGCCAGCAGTGAGCCCCGGACAGGGGTCGAAAAACTGTTTTTT.